The rows below give T cell receptor beta chains drawn from one sample of a study of blood T cells in healthy people across ages. One entry per CDR3 protein results from TCRdb running MiXCR on the 5' RACE reads. The sample has roughly 680,000 distinct CDR3 sequences, roughly half seen once; the top ten hold approximately 12%. What was sequenced was blood. The receptors were gathered from an elderly woman in good health. Each CDR3 is given with its conserved first and last residue.

V gene	J gene	CDR3 protein
TRBV4-3	TRBJ2-7	CASSQDRSTPHLSYEQYF
TRBV3-1	TRBJ2-3	CASSQLAGAPLITDTQYF
TRBV14	TRBJ1-2	CASSQEARVTGGDYGYTF
TRBV3-1	TRBJ2-1	CASSQDSGPYNEQFF
TRBV6-5	TRBJ2-1	CASKPPTGRQFF
TRBV5-1	TRBJ1-2	CASSLAGGEVYGYTF
TRBV3-1	TRBJ2-1	CASSQGQGERNEQFF
TRBV4-1	TRBJ1-5	CASSQGGLGKLNQPQHF
TRBV7-3	TRBJ2-2	CVSSLASGVTGELFF
TRBV28	TRBJ2-2	CASSPHGGGTGELFF
TRBV6-6	TRBJ2-7	CASSRPTDNEQYF
TRBV5-1	TRBJ1-5	CASSLSWDQPQHF
TRBV18	TRBJ2-5	CASSRQGVNNEQYF
TRBV2	TRBJ2-3	CASRATAAGTDTQYF
TRBV12-3/TRBV12-4	TRBJ2-7	CASSLGGTVNEQYF
TRBV7-2	NA	CASSLPGRGYEQYF
TRBV27	TRBJ1-1	CASNPAGGLWDTEAFF
TRBV29-1	TRBJ2-1	CSGVGWSYNEQFF
TRBV20-1	TRBJ2-3	CSAPNLRQGLFTDTQYF
TRBV28	TRBJ2-5	CASSLRQGTKTQYF
TRBV13	TRBJ2-1	CASTRDRGNEQFF
TRBV6-2/TRBV6-3	TRBJ2-1	CASRTQREQFF
TRBV20-1	TRBJ2-5	CSAPTGEKETQYF
TRBV12-3/TRBV12-4	TRBJ1-1	CASSFTGGSAEAFF
TRBV10-3	TRBJ1-2	CAISDPEDRDYGYTF
TRBV6-6	TRBJ1-1	CASSRGTSTAEAFF
TRBV5-1	TRBJ2-1	CASRSGDRNEQFF
TRBV4-2	TRBJ2-3	CASSQELADRTDTQYF
TRBV24-1	TRBJ1-1	CATSGTSEAFF
TRBV7-6	TRBJ2-1	CASSLESSGSGEQFF
TRBV12-3/TRBV12-4	TRBJ2-5	CASSFPRGGRNEQYF
TRBV11-2	TRBJ2-3	CASSENDGASTDTQYF
TRBV4-1	TRBJ1-6	CASSQEFAIANSPLHF
TRBV12-3/TRBV12-4	TRBJ2-7	CASRRTEYYEQYF
TRBV20-1	TRBJ2-3	CSARPPDLALWADTQYF
TRBV12-3/TRBV12-4	TRBJ2-1	CASSWLAGGLGEQFF
TRBV20-1	TRBJ2-1	CSAREERRSSYNEQFF
TRBV20-1	TRBJ2-3	CSARAGTSGTDTQYF
TRBV7-9	TRBJ1-4	CASSFGSTNEKLFF
TRBV10-3	TRBJ1-3	CAISSGLPGTIYF
TRBV15	NA	CATSGGAYNEQYF
TRBV20-1	TRBJ1-2	CSALAIQGAGGYTF
TRBV14	TRBJ2-2	CASSQVAGNTGELFF
TRBV30	NA	CAWIPNRGKAYEQYF
TRBV6-6	TRBJ2-7	CASSPRETYEQYF
TRBV4-3	TRBJ2-1	CASSRWSRDNEQFF
TRBV7-8	TRBJ1-5	CASSLQGVGDQPQHF
TRBV29-1	TRBJ2-7	CSVTGTGAYEQYF